These 6 T cell receptor beta chains were sequenced from one sample in a study of OX40 agonist ivuxolimab in advanced cancers. Here immunoSEQ multiplex PCR was the method, and the copy in TCRdb shows in-frame clones only, minus some. Of 45,000 or so clones listed, 65% to 90% were seen once; the top ten hold roughly 2.5%. The starting material was CD4+ or CD8+ T cells sorted from blood, obtained in a trial of the OX40 agonist ivuxolimab. These receptors were taken from an adult with an advanced solid tumor such as melanoma, head and neck, liver or kidney cancer.

This clone has just a few counts. V is TRBV19 and J is TRBJ1-5; no firm D call. Trimming shortened V by 6 bases and J by 0 bases, and 12 bases separated the two germline ends. The CDR3 is 15 amino acids. Germline values: CDR1 LNHDA, CDR2 SQIVND (reference sequence). CDR3 amino acids: CASSPAAGSNQPQHF. CDR3 sequence (DNA): TGTGCCAGTAGCCCGGCAGCGGGTAGCAATCAGCCCCAGCATTTT.

Written as DNA, the CDR3 is TGTGCCAGCAGCTTATTTGCTAGCGGGACCGGGGAGCTGTTTTTT. This gives the protein CASSLFASGTGELFF. V usage is TRBV7-2 and J usage is TRBJ2-2, with TRBD2 identical over 8 bases. CDR3 length equals 15 residues. Trimming removed 2 bases from V and 5 bases from J; junction bases left unmatched: 4. Germline V gene data show CDR1 as SGHTA and CDR2 as FQGNSA.

This chain connects TRBV5-1 to TRBJ1-3, with D perhaps matching TRBD1 (6 bases). Germline V gene sequence: CDR1 SGHRS, CDR2 YFSETQ. There are 15 residues in the CDR3. V lost 0 bases to trimming and J lost 4 bases, with 11 bases between them. In nucleotides, the CDR3 is TGCGCCAGCAGCTTGGATCCCGGGACAGGAAACACCATATATTTT. Translated, it gives CASSLDPGTGNTIYF.

The chain couples TRBV6-1 to TRBJ1-2, with TRBD1 identical over 9 bases. CDR1 and CDR2 (germline): MNHNS, SASEGT. The CDR3 contains 16 residues. With V trimmed by 2 bases and J by 4 bases, 8 bases remained unmatched. CDR3 nucleotide sequence: TGTGCCAGCAGTGAATTTGGGACAGGGACCACCTATGGCTACACCTTC. Translated: CASSEFGTGTTYGYTF.

This chain links TRBV5-4 with TRBJ2-2; 8 bases are a match to TRBD2. Germline trimming cut 4 bases from V and 1 base from J; bases unmatched to any gene: 6. Germline values: CDR1 SGHNT, CDR2 YYREEE (reference sequence). This CDR3 has 16 amino acids. DNA of the CDR3: TGTGCCAGCAGCCAAGCGGGAGCTTTGAACACCGGGGAGCTGTTTTTT. Translating it yields CASSQAGALNTGELFF.

The chain employs TRBV11-2 and TRBJ2-7; the D gene is possibly TRBD2 (6 bases). CDR1 and CDR2 (germline): SGHAT, FQNNGV. This CDR3 has 16 amino acids. V shed 5 bases and J shed 3 bases, with 20 bases lying between them. In DNA form, the CDR3 reads TGTGCCAGCAGCATTGATAGCGGTCCAAGGGGCTACGAGCAGTACTTC. Protein sequence: CASSIDSGPRGYEQYF.